This T cell receptor beta chain is from a study of shared clonotypes between healthy human individuals. Broader study findings: Few donors limited the genetic and exposure-history diversity represented.

CDR1 SGHAT and CDR2 FQNNGV come from the germline V gene. The CDR3 contains 13 residues. The ends were cut back, 1 base at V and 7 bases at J, with 10 bases in the middle. Worth noting for this clone: Antigen: not known.

Per the study methods: Filtering differed, since immunoSEQ gave only junction sequences and no quality scores. Method: immunoSEQ multiplex PCR; TCRdb's copy keeps in-frame clones and lacks some. V and J calls and clone size are as listed in that table; D and trimming were resolved from the DNA. The table records about 490,000 clones, roughly 85% of them present only once. The V call is TRBV11-2, the J call TRBJ1-1; TRBD1 might be the D (5 bases). Source material: PBMCs. The sequence came from a middle-aged woman in good health. Some clones in this sample may be carry-over from other donors' samples. Here the CDR3 reads CASSLAQGGEAFF. The DNA of the CDR3 is TGTGCCAGCAGCTTAGCCCAGGGAGGTGAAGCTTTCTTT.